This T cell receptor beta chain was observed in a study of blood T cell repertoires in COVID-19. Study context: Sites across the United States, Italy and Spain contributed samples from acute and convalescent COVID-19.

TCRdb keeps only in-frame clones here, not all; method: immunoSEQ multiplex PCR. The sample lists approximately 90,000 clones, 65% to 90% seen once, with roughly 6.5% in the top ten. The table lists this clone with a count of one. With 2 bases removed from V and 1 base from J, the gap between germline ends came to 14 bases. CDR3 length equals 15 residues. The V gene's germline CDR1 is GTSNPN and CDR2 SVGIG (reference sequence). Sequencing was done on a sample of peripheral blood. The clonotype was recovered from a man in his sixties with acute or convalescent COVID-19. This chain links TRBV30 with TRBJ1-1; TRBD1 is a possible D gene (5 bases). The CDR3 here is CAWSQPQARNTEAFF. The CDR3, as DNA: TGTGCCTGGAGTCAGCCACAGGCCAGGAACACTGAAGCTTTCTTT.